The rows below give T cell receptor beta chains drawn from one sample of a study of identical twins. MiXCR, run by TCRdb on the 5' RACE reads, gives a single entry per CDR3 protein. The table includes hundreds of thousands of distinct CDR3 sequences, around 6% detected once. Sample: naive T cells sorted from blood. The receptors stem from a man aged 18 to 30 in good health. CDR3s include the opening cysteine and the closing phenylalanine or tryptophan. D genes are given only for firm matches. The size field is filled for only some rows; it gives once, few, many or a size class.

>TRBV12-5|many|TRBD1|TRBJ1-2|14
TGTGCTAGTGGTCCAGGGACAGCAAACTATGGCTACACCTTC
CASGPGTANYGYTF
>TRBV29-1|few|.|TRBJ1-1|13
TGCAGCTTCCGCTTTTCTTCGAACACTGAAGCTTTCTTT
CSFRFSSNTEAFF
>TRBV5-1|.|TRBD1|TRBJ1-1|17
TGCGCCAGCAGCTTGGATCCCGGACAGGGCGGTTTGGGTGAAGCTTTCTTT
CASSLDPGQGGLGEAFF
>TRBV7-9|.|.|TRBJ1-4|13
TGTGCCAGCACGGGAGTAGCTAATGAAAAACTGTTTTTT
CASTGVANEKLFF
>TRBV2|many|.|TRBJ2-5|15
TGTGCCAGCAGTGAAGAGCGCAGCTTCCAAGAGACCCAGTACTTC
CASSEERSFQETQYF
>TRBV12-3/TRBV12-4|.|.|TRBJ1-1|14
TGTGCCAGCAGTTTAGCCTGGGGAGGGACTGAAGCTTTCTTT
CASSLAWGGTEAFF
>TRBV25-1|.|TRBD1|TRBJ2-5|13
TGTGCCAGCAGTACGACAGGGAAAGAGACCCAGTACTTC
CASSTTGKETQYF
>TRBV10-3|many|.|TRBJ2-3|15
TGTGCCATCAGTGAGCGAGGTTTTAGCACAGATACGCAGTATTTT
CAISERGFSTDTQYF
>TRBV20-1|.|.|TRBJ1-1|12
TGCAGTGCTAGAACAGGGCGCACTGAAGCTTTCTTT
CSARTGRTEAFF
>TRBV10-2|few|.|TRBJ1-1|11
TGCGCCAGCAAGGAGGACACTGAAGCTTTCTTT
CASKEDTEAFF
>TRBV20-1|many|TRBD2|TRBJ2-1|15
TGCAGTGCTAGGCGGGGACTAACCTCCTACAATGAGCAGTTCTTC
CSARRGLTSYNEQFF
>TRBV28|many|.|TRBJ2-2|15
TGTGCCAGCAGTTTGCGACAGCTTAACACCGGGGAGCTGTTTTTT
CASSLRQLNTGELFF
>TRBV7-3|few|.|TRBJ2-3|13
TGTGCCAGCAGCTTCAACCCTCCAGATACGCAGTATTTT
CASSFNPPDTQYF
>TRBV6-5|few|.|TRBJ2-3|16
TGTGCCAGCAGTTACGTCCAAGGGGGGGGCTCAGATACGCAGTATTTT
CASSYVQGGGSDTQYF
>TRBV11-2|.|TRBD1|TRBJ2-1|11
TGTGCCGGGGGACAGGAGGATGAGCAGTTCTTC
CAGGQEDEQFF
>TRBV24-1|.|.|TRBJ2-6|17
TGTGCCACCAGTGAACCGTTACAGGGCTCTGGGGCCAACGTCCTGACTTTC
CATSEPLQGSGANVLTF
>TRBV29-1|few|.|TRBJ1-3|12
TGCAGCGGGGCGGACCCTGGAAACACCATATATTTT
CSGADPGNTIYF
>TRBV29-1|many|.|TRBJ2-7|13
TGCAGCGTTGAAGGTACAGGGTCGGGCGAGCAGTACTTC
CSVEGTGSGEQYF
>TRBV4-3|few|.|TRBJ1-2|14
TGCGCCAGCAGCCAAGGGGCGACGAACTATGGCTACACCTTC
CASSQGATNYGYTF
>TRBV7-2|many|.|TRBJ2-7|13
TGTGCCAGCAGCTTTAGGGACGCCTACGAGCAGTACTTC
CASSFRDAYEQYF
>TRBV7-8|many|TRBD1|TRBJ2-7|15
TGTGCCAGCAGCTTGGCCGGGACAGGGGTCGGAGAGCAGTACTTC
CASSLAGTGVGEQYF
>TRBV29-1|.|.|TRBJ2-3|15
TGCAGCGTTTCAGTCCAGGCCCGTAGCACAGATACGCAGTATTTT
CSVSVQARSTDTQYF
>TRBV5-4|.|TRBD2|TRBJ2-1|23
TGTGCCAGCAGCTTGCGAGCCGTCGGGGTGGGACTAGCGGGAGGGAAGCAATACAATGAGCAGTTCTTC
CASSLRAVGVGLAGGKQYNEQFF
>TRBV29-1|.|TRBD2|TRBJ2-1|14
TGCAGCGTTCGTAGCGGGAGCAACTACAATGAGCAGTTCTTC
CSVRSGSNYNEQFF
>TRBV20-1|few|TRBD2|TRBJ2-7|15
TGCAGTGCTAGTCCCATGCGGGAGGCGAACTACGAGCAGTACTTC
CSASPMREANYEQYF
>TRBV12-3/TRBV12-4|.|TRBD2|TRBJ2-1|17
TGTGCCAGCAGTTTAGCGCGATTCGGTGAAGCGGGGAATGAGCAGTTCTTC
CASSLARFGEAGNEQFF
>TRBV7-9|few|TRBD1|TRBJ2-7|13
TGTGCCAGCGCTGACAGGGCGTCCTACGAGCAGTACTTC
CASADRASYEQYF
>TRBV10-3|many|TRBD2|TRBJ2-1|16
TGTGCCATCAACCCTCAGGCGGCGGGAGTGAACAATGAGCAGTTCTTC
CAINPQAAGVNNEQFF
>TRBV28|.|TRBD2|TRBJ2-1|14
TGTGCCGGAGCCGGGGGGGGCCCCTACAATGAGCAGTTCTTC
CAGAGGGPYNEQFF
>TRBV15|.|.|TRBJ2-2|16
TGTGCCACCAGCAGAGATCCCGCCAGGGAGGCCGGGGAGCTGTTTTTT
CATSRDPAREAGELFF
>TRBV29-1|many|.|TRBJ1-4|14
TGCAGCCACTCTGGACCTAGCGGTAATGAAAAACTGTTTTTT
CSHSGPSGNEKLFF
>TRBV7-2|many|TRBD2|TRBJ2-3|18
TGTGCCAGCAGCTTAGGCTCCGTGACGGCTAGCGGGAGTTATACGCAGTATTTT
CASSLGSVTASGSYTQYF
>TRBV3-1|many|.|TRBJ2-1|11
TGTGCCAGCAGCCATGGGGCTGAGCAGTTCTTC
CASSHGAEQFF